Each of the 31 T cell receptor beta chains below was sequenced from the same sample in a study of spatial heterogeneity in lung cancer. Regarding the study as a whole: Tumoral mutation counts were tracked by counts of expanded intratumoral alpha and beta TCRs.

TCRdb passed the 5' RACE reads through MiXCR, listing each CDR3 protein once. The sample includes nearly 4,500 distinct CDR3 sequences, less than 8.5% of them seen just once. Time point in this sample: sample taken at primary tumor resection. No cognate antigen is known for these TCRs. Material: lung tumor tissue, obtained at surgery. These receptors came from a male donor with early-stage non-small cell lung cancer.

By frequency in the sample, this clonotype is medium-sized. This sequence joins TRBV28 and TRBJ2-4; D not resolved. Trimming left V 4 bases short and J 0 bases short, with 10 bases between. The CDR3 sequence is 15 residues long. Germline V gene data show CDR1 as MDHEN and CDR2 as SYDVKM. CDR3: CASSSNMGAKNIQYF. Here the CDR3 DNA reads TGTGCCAGCAGTTCGAACATGGGAGCCAAAAACATTCAGTACTTC.

Relative to its sample, this clonotype is medium-sized (0.01 to 0.1%). The chain employs TRBV28 and TRBJ2-7; D is perhaps TRBD2 (5 bases). CDR3 size: 14 residues. Germline V gives CDR1 MDHEN, CDR2 SYDVKM. V was cut by 1 base and J by 5 bases, with 12 bases left in between. CDR3 bases: TGTGCCAGCAGTTTATTGGTGGGAGTGAACGAGCAGTACTTC. This encodes CASSLLVGVNEQYF.

Only a few counts were recorded for this clonotype. The chain has TRBV9 and TRBJ2-7; D gene uncertain. The CDR3 extends over 14 amino acids. V shed 2 bases and J shed 6 bases, with 15 bases lying between them. Germline V gives CDR1 SGDLS, CDR2 YYNGEE. CDR3 nucleotides: TGTGCCAGCAGCGTTAGTAGGTTCTCCCTCGAGCAGTACTTC. This encodes CASSVSRFSLEQYF.

In its sample, this clonotype was seen many times. V gene TRBV6-2 or TRBV6-3 combines with J gene TRBJ1-1, with D maybe TRBD1 (6 bases). Germline CDR1 and CDR2: MNHEY and SVGEGT. There are 14 residues in the CDR3. Trimming stripped 10 bases from V and 5 bases from J, with 20 bases between. The CDR3 DNA follows: TGTGCCACCCAAGGGACGCCAAGGGGGACTGAAGCTTTCTTT. Its translation: CATQGTPRGTEAFF.

This clonotype is classed as medium-sized. The rearrangement uses TRBV30 and TRBJ1-5, with D hard to call. The germline V gene encodes CDR1 GTSNPN and CDR2 SVGIG (reference sequence). Trimming left V 2 bases short and J 4 bases short, with 9 bases between. CDR3 size: 13 residues. As DNA, the CDR3 is TGTGCCTGGAGTCTGAGTAATAATCAGCCCCAGCATTTT. Amino acid sequence: CAWSLSNNQPQHF.

This clonotype is judged medium-sized. The genes are TRBV7-6 and TRBJ2-3; D unresolved. The germline CDR1 and CDR2 sequences are SGHVS and FNYEAQ. This CDR3 is built from 13 residues. The V and J ends lost 5 bases and 14 bases respectively, with 20 bases between them. CDR3 DNA: TGTGCCAGCAGCCCCTCTCCCAGAAGCCCCGCGTATTTT. This gives the protein CASSPSPRSPAYF.

This clonotype is labeled as medium-sized. CDR3 in amino acids: CSVEKNFYGYTF. The CDR3 DNA reads as TGCAGCGTTGAGAAAAATTTCTATGGCTACACCTTC. The J gene is TRBJ1-2, the V gene TRBV29-1; D uncertain. The germline gives CDR1 SQVTM, CDR2 ANQGSEA. V lost 3 bases and J lost 4, with 9 bases in between. This CDR3 is built from 12 residues.

On this clonotype: A clone one base away is much larger, so this may be a read error. The chain links TRBV20-1 to TRBJ2-5, with a possible D match to TRBD1 (6 bases). From germline, CDR1 is DFQATT and CDR2 SNEGSKA (reference sequence). Trimming pared 3 bases from V and 2 bases from J, leaving 16 bases between. The CDR3 has 15 amino acids. CDR3 region: CSASLDWGRQETQYF. The DNA of the CDR3 is TGCAGTGCTAGCCTCGACTGGGGGCGACAAGAGACCCAGTACTTC.

This clonotype is judged medium-sized. The rearrangement links TRBV20-1 to TRBJ2-5; 8 bases fit TRBD1. Germline CDR1 is DFQATT and CDR2 is SNEGSKA (reference sequence). The J segment lost 5 bases and the V segment lost 6 bases, leaving 5 bases of the junction unmatched. This CDR3 is built from 12 residues. The CDR3 region is CSALDRVETQYF. The CDR3 coding sequence is TGCAGTGCCTTGGACAGGGTGGAGACCCAGTACTTC.

By frequency in the sample, this clonotype is medium-sized. This sequence joins TRBV2 and TRBJ2-7; D possibly corresponds to TRBD2 (6 bases). CDR3 length: 14 residues. V dropped 4 bases and J dropped 1 base, with 11 bases sitting between them. Looked up from germline, CDR1 is SNHLY and CDR2 is FYNNEI. The CDR3 here is CASSGDSRSYEQYF. CDR3 DNA: TGTGCCAGCAGTGGGGACTCCCGGTCCTACGAGCAGTACTTC.

This clonotype was seen only a few times. The chain is built from TRBV12-3 or TRBV12-4 and TRBJ2-1; perhaps D is TRBD1 or TRBD2 (6 bases each). V lost 3 bases and J lost 9, with 12 bases in between. This CDR3 is built from 13 residues. In DNA, the CDR3 is TGTGCCAGCAGTTTGAGGGGGGAGAGTGAGCAGTTCTTC. As protein: CASSLRGESEQFF.

This clonotype was seen only a few times. The J gene is TRBJ2-7, the V gene TRBV5-1, with TRBD1 matching over 8 bases. CDR1 SGHRS and CDR2 YFSETQ come from the germline V gene. CDR3 size: 16 residues. V lost 0 bases to trimming and J lost 0 bases; unmatched junction nucleotides: 5. CDR3 in DNA: TGCGCCAGCAGCTTGGAGGACAGGGACTCCTCCTACGAGCAGTACTTC. Translating gives CASSLEDRDSSYEQYF. Variable domain in full (rest from reference TRBV5-1 and TRBJ2-7): KAGVTQTPRYLIKTRGQQVTLSCSPISGHRSVSWYQQTPGQGLQFLFEYFSETQRNKGNFPGRFSGRQFSNSRSEMNVSTLELGDSALYLCASSLEDRDSSYEQYFGPGTRLTVT.

By share, this clonotype ranks as medium-sized. The chain recombines TRBV3-1 with TRBJ2-2; D is possibly TRBD2 (5 bases). Trimming stripped 2 bases from V and 4 bases from J, with 8 bases between. The CDR3 length is 14 residues. Germline V gives CDR1 LGHDT, CDR2 YNNKEL (reference sequence). CDR3: CASSQYGGTGELFF. The CDR3 nucleotides read TGTGCCAGCAGCCAATATGGAGGCACCGGGGAGCTGTTTTTT.

This clonotype is medium-sized in the sample. V usage is TRBV5-1 and J usage is TRBJ1-1; no clear D gene. CDR3 length equals 16 residues. CDR1 and CDR2 (germline): SGHRS, YFSETQ. V was pared by 0 bases and J by 4 bases, with 16 bases between. The CDR3 reads CASSLEVAFRGTEAFF. The DNA for the CDR3 is TGCGCCAGCAGCTTGGAAGTAGCATTTAGAGGCACTGAAGCTTTCTTT.

Sample share makes this clonotype medium-sized. The junction and the germline gene differ at one end; a read error may be behind it. The chain is built from TRBV7-3 and TRBJ1-5, with D uncertain. This CDR3 spans 13 amino acids. CDR1 is SGHTA and CDR2 is FQGTGA in the germline V gene. The chain's CDR3 is CASSSSAGQPQRF. For the CDR3, the DNA is TGTGCCAGCAGCTCGTCAGCTGGGCAGCCCCAGCGTTTT.

By share, this clonotype ranks as medium-sized (0.01 to 0.1%). J is TRBJ2-5 and V is TRBV29-1; weak D call: TRBD1 (6 bases). Germline lookup yields CDR1 SQVTM and CDR2 ANQGSEA. The CDR3 consists of 14 residues. Trimming shortened V by 7 bases and J by 1 base, and 16 bases separated the two germline ends. CDR3 nucleotides: TGCAGCGCCGATGGATCAGGGGTCCAAGAGACCCAGTACTTC. Translating it yields CSADGSGVQETQYF.

The rearrangement joins TRBV7-9 to TRBJ2-3, with 9 nucleotides matching TRBD2. Unmatched junction bases numbered 6, after V lost 5 bases and J lost 6 bases. The CDR3 sequence is 14 residues long. In germline, CDR1 is SEHNR, CDR2 FQNEAQ (reference sequence). The CDR3 nucleotides read TGTGCCAGCAGCCGGACTAGCGCAGGGGATACGCAGTATTTT. This gives the protein CASSRTSAGDTQYF.

This clonotype was found many times. The chain employs TRBV30 and TRBJ2-1, with 11 nucleotides matching TRBD1. Germline CDR1 GTSNPN, CDR2 SVGIG (reference sequence). There are 15 residues in the CDR3. The J segment lost 7 bases and the V segment lost 1 base, leaving 6 bases of the junction unmatched. CDR3 nucleotide sequence: TGTGCCTGGAGTGGAGGGACAGGGGGTGGGAATGAGCAGTTCTTC. Translating gives CAWSGGTGGGNEQFF. Filled out from reference TRBV30 and TRBJ2-1, the complete variable domain reads SQTIHQWPATLVQPVGSPLSLECTVEGTSNPNLYWYRQAAGRGLQLLFYSVGIGQISSEVPQNLSASRPQDRQFILSSKKLLLSDSGFYLCAWSGGTGGGNEQFFGPGTRLTVL.

In this sample, this clonotype is medium-sized. This rearrangement joins TRBV20-1 to TRBJ2-3; possible D gene TRBD2, 5 bases. The CDR3 runs 12 residues. V was clipped by 3 bases and J by 2 bases, with 6 bases between them. Germline V gene lookup returns CDR1 DFQATT and CDR2 SNEGSKA (reference sequence). The CDR3 nucleotides are TGCAGTGCTAGGAGGGACACAGATACGCAGTATTTT. Translation gives CSARRDTDTQYF.

This clonotype rates as medium-sized (0.01 to 0.1%). The CDR3 DNA reads as TGCAGCGGGCTGGGCGGGCCCAATGAGCAGTTCTTC. Its protein product is CSGLGGPNEQFF. This chain links TRBV29-1 with TRBJ2-1; D possibly corresponds to TRBD2 (5 bases). Trimming took off 7 bases at V and 6 bases at J, with 13 bases between the two ends. The CDR3 extends over 12 amino acids. CDR1 is SQVTM and CDR2 is ANQGSEA in the germline V gene.

This clonotype counts as medium-sized. The gene calls are TRBV6-6 and TRBJ1-5; D ambiguous. The CDR3 length is 12 residues. The germline V and J ends were trimmed by 4 bases and 5 bases, with 6 bases remaining between them. Looked up from germline, CDR1 is MNHNY and CDR2 is SVGAGI (reference sequence). The CDR3 DNA reads as TGTGCCAGCAGTTCCGGTCATCAGCCCCAGCATTTT. Protein product: CASSSGHQPQHF.

By proportion, this clonotype is medium-sized. The chain links TRBV29-1 to TRBJ2-7; D unclear. CDR1 is SQVTM, CDR2 ANQGSEA, per germline. The CDR3 totals 11 residues. The V gene lost 7 bases and the J gene lost 9 bases, with 16 bases spanning the gap. CDR3 coding DNA: TGCAGCGCCGCCGGATTAAATGGGCAGTACTTC. This translates into CSAAGLNGQYF.

In its sample, this clonotype was seen many times. The chain uses TRBV7-2 and TRBJ2-6; D is perhaps TRBD2 (5 bases). Germline CDR1 and CDR2: SGHTA and FQGNSA. V lost 5 bases and J lost 0, with 14 bases in between. There are 17 residues in the CDR3. CDR3 sequence: CASSQSSGSSGANVLTF. The DNA for the CDR3 is TGTGCCAGCAGCCAGAGCTCGGGATCCTCTGGGGCCAACGTCCTGACTTTC.

This clonotype is medium-sized within its sample. The rearrangement joins TRBV7-9 to TRBJ1-3, with 11 bases that match TRBD1. CDR3 size: 15 residues. The V and J ends lost 3 bases and 2 bases, in that order; junction bases with no gene match: 0. Germline CDR1 is SEHNR and CDR2 is FQNEAQ (reference sequence). The CDR3 spells CASSLGQGAGNTIYF. DNA for the CDR3: TGTGCCAGCAGCTTGGGACAGGGGGCTGGAAACACCATATATTTT. Complete variable domain (other parts from reference TRBV7-9 and TRBJ1-3): DTGVSQNPRHKITKRGQNVTFRCDPISEHNRLYWYRQTLGQGPEFLTYFQNEAQLEKSRLLSDRFSAERPKGSFSTLEIQRTEQGDSAMYLCASSLGQGAGNTIYFGEGSWLTVV.

This clonotype was picked up many times. V usage is TRBV7-3 and J usage is TRBJ2-3; D gene ambiguous. Germline lookup yields CDR1 SGHTA and CDR2 FQGTGA. The V and J ends lost 3 bases and 0 bases respectively, with 10 bases between them. This CDR3 spans 15 amino acids. CDR3 nucleotides: TGTGCCAGCAGCTTGGGAACCGATAGCACAGATACGCAGTATTTT. This codes for CASSLGTDSTDTQYF.

This clonotype is judged medium-sized (0.01 to 0.1%). The chain joins TRBV5-6 to TRBJ2-5; 9 bases line up with TRBD2. V shed 3 bases, J shed 4 bases, and the junction held 13 bases outside the gene matches. The CDR3 is 17 residues long. CDR1 SGHDT and CDR2 YYEEEE come from the germline V gene. CDR3 nucleotides: TGTGCCAGCAGCTCCCCGGGGGTAGCGGGGGTTGGAGAGACCCAGTACTTC. Amino acids: CASSSPGVAGVGETQYF.

This clonotype is large (0.1 to 1%) by share. CDR3 coding DNA: TGTGCCAGCAGTCCGCCGGGCGGGGCCAACGTCCTGACTTTC. Protein: CASSPPGGANVLTF. V gene TRBV28 combines with J gene TRBJ2-6, with no clear D. The germline V gene has CDR1 MDHEN and CDR2 SYDVKM. V shed 5 bases and J shed 4 bases, with 9 bases lying between them. This CDR3 region has 14 residues.

In this sample, this clonotype is medium-sized (0.01 to 0.1%). The V and J genes are TRBV20-1 and TRBJ2-5, with TRBD2 matching 10 bases. The CDR3 extends over 14 amino acids. V lost 3 bases to trimming and J lost 4 bases; unmatched junction nucleotides: 5. Per the germline V gene, CDR1 is DFQATT and CDR2 is SNEGSKA (reference sequence). CDR3 nucleotides: TGCAGTGCTAGTCGGTCTAGCGGGGGAGAGACCCAGTACTTC. It encodes CSASRSSGGETQYF.

This clonotype was counted ten times or more. The chain couples TRBV7-9 to TRBJ2-7; D not resolved. The CDR3 has 15 amino acids. In germline, CDR1 is SEHNR, CDR2 FQNEAQ (reference sequence). In DNA, the CDR3 is TGTGTCAGTTTGGAATCGACAAGGATGGTCTACGAGCAGTACTTC. It translates to CVSLESTRMVYEQYF.

This clonotype was seen at least ten times. The rearrangement links TRBV7-2 to TRBJ1-2, with D tentatively TRBD1 (6 bases). The CDR3 spans 15 residues. V was clipped by 1 base and J by 4 bases, with 13 bases between them. In germline, CDR1 is SGHTA, CDR2 FQGNSA. CDR3 protein: CASSLGQGRGYGYTF. CDR3 DNA: TGTGCCAGCAGCTTAGGTCAGGGGAGGGGCTATGGCTACACCTTC. The full variable domain, rest sourced from reference TRBV7-2 and TRBJ1-2, is GAGVSQSPSNKVTEKGKDVELRCDPISGHTALYWYRQSLGQGLEFLIYFQGNSAPDKSGLPSDRFSAERTGGSVSTLTIQRTQQEDSAVYLCASSLGQGRGYGYTFGSGTRLTVV.

This clonotype is judged medium-sized. This rearrangement joins TRBV3-1 to TRBJ2-7; D uncertain. Germline CDR1 LGHDT, CDR2 YNNKEL (reference sequence). This CDR3 is built from 14 residues. V was clipped by 1 base and J by 5 bases, with 12 bases between them. The CDR3 DNA follows: TGTGCCAGCAGCCAAGTACCGACAAGCAACGAGCAGTACTTC. This translates into CASSQVPTSNEQYF.